The T cell receptor beta chain described here comes from a study of blood T cell repertoires in COVID-19. Study-wide background: Material from acute and convalescent COVID-19 was sourced from the United States, Italy and Spain. In each case, the material was cDNA or gDNA derived from T cells, B-cell-depleted T cells, or PBMCs.

Trimming took 5 bases from V and 7 from J, leaving 13 bases between them. Germline V gene data show CDR1 as KGHDR and CDR2 as SFDVKD. This CDR3 comprises 13 residues. Per the study methods: The assay estimated nucleated cells by amplifying reference gene primers. The assay was immunoSEQ multiplex PCR, and TCRdb's table has in-frame clones only and misses some. V, J and clone size derive from that table, while D and trimming were established from the DNA sequence. In the table there are around 99,000 clones, 70% to 90% of which are singletons. This chain uses TRBV24-1 with TRBJ1-1; D not resolved. This receptor was taken from a man over 45 with active or convalescent COVID-19. Sequenced: peripheral blood. CDR3 coding DNA: TGTGCCACCAGTGCCGCGGGAGCGGGTGAAGCTTTCTTT. Protein product: CATSAAGAGEAFF.